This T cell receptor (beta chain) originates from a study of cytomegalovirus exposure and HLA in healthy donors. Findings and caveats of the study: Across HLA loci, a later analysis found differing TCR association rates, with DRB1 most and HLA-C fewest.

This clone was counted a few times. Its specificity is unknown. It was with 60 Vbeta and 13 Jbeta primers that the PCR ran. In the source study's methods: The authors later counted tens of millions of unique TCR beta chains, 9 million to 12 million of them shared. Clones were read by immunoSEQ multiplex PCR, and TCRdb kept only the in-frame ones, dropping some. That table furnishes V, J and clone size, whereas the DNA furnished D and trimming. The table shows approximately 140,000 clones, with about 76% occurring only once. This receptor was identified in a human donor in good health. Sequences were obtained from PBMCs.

The CDR3 reads CASSRDRVTYNEQFF. The CDR3 nucleotides read TGTGCCAGCAGTAGGGACAGGGTAACCTACAATGAGCAGTTCTTC. The V gene is TRBV6-1, the J gene TRBJ2-1; 9 nucleotides line up with TRBD1. Looked up from germline, CDR1 is MNHNS and CDR2 is SASEGT. Trimming cost V 5 bases and J 2 bases; bases outside gene matches: 4. This CDR3 is 15 amino acids long.